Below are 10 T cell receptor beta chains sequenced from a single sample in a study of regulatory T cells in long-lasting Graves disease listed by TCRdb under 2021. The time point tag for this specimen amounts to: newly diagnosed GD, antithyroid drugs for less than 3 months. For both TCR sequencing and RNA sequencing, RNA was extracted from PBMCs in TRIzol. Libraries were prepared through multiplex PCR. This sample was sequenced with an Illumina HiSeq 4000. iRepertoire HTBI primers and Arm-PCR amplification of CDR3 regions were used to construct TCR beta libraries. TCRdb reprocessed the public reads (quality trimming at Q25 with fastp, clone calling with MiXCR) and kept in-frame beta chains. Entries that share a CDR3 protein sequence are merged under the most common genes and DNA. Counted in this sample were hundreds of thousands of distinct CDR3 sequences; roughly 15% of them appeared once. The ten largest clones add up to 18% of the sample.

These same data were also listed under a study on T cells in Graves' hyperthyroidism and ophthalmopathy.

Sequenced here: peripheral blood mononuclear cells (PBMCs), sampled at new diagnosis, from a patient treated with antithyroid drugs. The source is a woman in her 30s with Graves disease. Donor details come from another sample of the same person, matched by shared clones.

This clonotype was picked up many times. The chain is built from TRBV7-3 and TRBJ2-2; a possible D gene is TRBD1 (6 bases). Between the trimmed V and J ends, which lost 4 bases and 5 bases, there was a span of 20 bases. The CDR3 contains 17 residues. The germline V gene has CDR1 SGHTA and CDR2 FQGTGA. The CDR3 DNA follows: TGTGCCAGCAGCTCCGCCAGGGGACAAATGTTGACCGGGGAGCTGTTTTTT. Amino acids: CASSSARGQMLTGELFF.

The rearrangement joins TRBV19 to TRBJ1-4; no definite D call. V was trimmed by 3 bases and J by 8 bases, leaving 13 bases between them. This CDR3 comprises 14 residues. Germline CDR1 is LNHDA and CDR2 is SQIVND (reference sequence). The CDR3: CASSIARSSEKLFF. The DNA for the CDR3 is TGTGCCAGTAGTATCGCCAGGTCTTCGGAAAAACTGTTTTTT.

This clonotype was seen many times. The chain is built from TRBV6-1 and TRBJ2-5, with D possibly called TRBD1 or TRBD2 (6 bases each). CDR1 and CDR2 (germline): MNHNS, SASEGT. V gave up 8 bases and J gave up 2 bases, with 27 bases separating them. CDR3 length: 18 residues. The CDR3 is CASSRFPGTKGGQETQYF. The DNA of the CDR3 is TGTGCCAGCTCCCGCTTCCCCGGGACAAAGGGGGGACAAGAGACCCAGTACTTC.

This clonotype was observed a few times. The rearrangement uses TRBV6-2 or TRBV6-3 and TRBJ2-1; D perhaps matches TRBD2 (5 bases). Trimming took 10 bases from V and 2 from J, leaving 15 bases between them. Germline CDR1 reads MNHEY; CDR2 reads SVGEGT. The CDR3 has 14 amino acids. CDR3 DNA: TGTGCCACCGGAGGCGTGGGCCCCTACAATGAGCAGTTCTTC. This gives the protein CATGGVGPYNEQFF.

The CDR3 bases are TGCAGTGCTAGACCATCAGATACGCAGTATTTT. This encodes CSARPSDTQYF. The gene calls are TRBV20-1 and TRBJ2-3; the D is unclear. Trimming removed 2 bases at V and 4 bases at J, with 4 bases between. CDR1 and CDR2 from the germline V gene are DFQATT and SNEGSKA (reference sequence). The CDR3 has 11 amino acids.

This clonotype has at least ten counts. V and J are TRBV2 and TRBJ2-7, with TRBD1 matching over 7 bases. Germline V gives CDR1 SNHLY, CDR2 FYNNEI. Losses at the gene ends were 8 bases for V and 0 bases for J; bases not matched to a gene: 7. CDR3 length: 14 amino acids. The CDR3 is CASETGPPSYEQYF. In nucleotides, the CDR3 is TGTGCCAGCGAGACAGGGCCTCCCTCCTACGAGCAGTACTTC.

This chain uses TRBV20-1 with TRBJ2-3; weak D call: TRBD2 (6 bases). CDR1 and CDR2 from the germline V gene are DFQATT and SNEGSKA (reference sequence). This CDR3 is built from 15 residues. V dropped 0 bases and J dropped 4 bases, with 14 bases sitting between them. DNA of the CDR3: TGCAGTGCTAGAGATAGGAACGGGAGAGCAGATACGCAGTATTTT. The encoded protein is CSARDRNGRADTQYF.

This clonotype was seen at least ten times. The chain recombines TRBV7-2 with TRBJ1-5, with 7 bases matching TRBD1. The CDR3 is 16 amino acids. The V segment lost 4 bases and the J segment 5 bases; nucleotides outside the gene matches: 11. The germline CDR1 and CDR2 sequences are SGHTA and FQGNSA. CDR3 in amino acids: CASSSRGRGSYQPQHF. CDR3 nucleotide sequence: TGTGCCAGCAGCTCGAGGGGGCGAGGCTCCTATCAGCCCCAGCATTTT.

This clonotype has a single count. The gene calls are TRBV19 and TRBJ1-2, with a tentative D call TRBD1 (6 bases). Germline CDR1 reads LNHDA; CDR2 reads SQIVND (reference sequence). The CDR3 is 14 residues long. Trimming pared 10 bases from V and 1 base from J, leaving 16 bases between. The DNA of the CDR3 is TGTGCCACCGAGAGGCCAGGGGTTAACTATGGCTACACCTTC. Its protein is CATERPGVNYGYTF. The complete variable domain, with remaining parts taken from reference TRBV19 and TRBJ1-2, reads DGGITQSPKYLFRKEGQNVTLSCEQNLNHDAMYWYRQDPGQGLRLIYYSQIVNDFQKGDIAEGYSVSREKKESFPLTVTSAQKNPTAFYLCATERPGVNYGYTFGSGTRLTVV.

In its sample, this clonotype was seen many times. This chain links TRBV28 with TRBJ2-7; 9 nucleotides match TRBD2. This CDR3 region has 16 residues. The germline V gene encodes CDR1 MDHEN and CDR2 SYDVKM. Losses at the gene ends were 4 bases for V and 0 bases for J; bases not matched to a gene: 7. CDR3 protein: CASSSEREDPSYEQYF. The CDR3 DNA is TGTGCCAGCAGTTCCGAGCGGGAGGATCCCTCCTACGAGCAGTACTTC.